One sample yielded the 9 T cell receptor beta chains listed below, sequenced in a study of T cell responses to AZD1222 COVID-19 vaccine. Profiled with immunoSEQ multiplex PCR; TCRdb holds only in-frame clones, not every one. The sample shows 15,000 to 20,000 clones, roughly 89% of them seen only once. Here the sequenced sample was peripheral blood, taken 28 days after the second AZD1222 dose. These receptors were obtained from an adult who received the AZD1222 COVID-19 vaccine.

This chain links TRBV14 with TRBJ1-2; possible D gene TRBD1, 5 bases. Germline V CDR1 and CDR2: SGHDN, FVKESK. The ends were cut back, 2 bases at V and 1 base at J, with 20 bases in the middle. This CDR3 spans 18 amino acids. As DNA, the CDR3 is TGTGCCAGCAGCCAACACAAATTCAGACAGACGAGTAACTATGGCTACACCTTC. Translated, it gives CASSQHKFRQTSNYGYTF. The whole variable domain, filled in from reference TRBV14 and TRBJ1-2, reads EAGVTQFPSHSVIEKGQTVTLRCDPISGHDNLYWYRRVMGKEIKFLLHFVKESKQDESGMPNNRFLAERTGGTYSTLKVQPAELEDSGVYFCASSQHKFRQTSNYGYTFGSGTRLTVV.

V is TRBV6-5 and J is TRBJ1-4; D gene uncertain. CDR3 length equals 15 residues. In germline, CDR1 is MNHEY, CDR2 SVGAGI. With 6 bases removed from V and 0 bases from J, the gap between germline ends came to 11 bases. CDR3 sequence: CASRPQQSTNEKLFF. The CDR3 nucleotides are TGTGCCAGCAGGCCCCAACAGTCAACTAATGAAAAACTGTTTTTT.

The chain uses TRBV10-1 and TRBJ2-1, with 7 bases fitting TRBD2. The junction had 10 bases not matched to a gene; V was cut back by 3 bases and J by 5 bases. The CDR3 extends over 16 amino acids. Germline V gene lookup returns CDR1 WNHNN and CDR2 SYGVQD (reference sequence). CDR3 bases: TGCGCCAGCAGTGATGGGGGGGGAATATCACACAATGAGCAGTTCTTC. Translated: CASSDGGGISHNEQFF.

The chain is built from TRBV4-1 and TRBJ2-3, with 13 bases that match TRBD2. J gave up 4 bases and V 3 bases, and 19 bases lay outside the gene matches. Germline V lookup: CDR1 MGHRA, CDR2 YSYEKL. There are 21 residues in the CDR3. CDR3 in DNA: TGCGCCAGCAGCCACAGACCAGGGACTAGCGGGATCCAAATGGGGCCAGATACGCAGTATTTT. Its protein product is CASSHRPGTSGIQMGPDTQYF.

In this sample, this clone turned up a few times. The V call is TRBV7-9, the J call TRBJ1-3; no reliable D call. CDR3 length: 13 residues. CDR1 and CDR2 from the germline V gene are SEHNR and FQNEAQ (reference sequence). Trimming removed 4 bases at V and 3 bases at J, with 7 bases between. CDR3 DNA: TGTGCCAGCAGCTCGCGTGGTGGAAACACCATATATTTT. This translates into CASSSRGGNTIYF.

The CDR3 loop reads CSVGQGAVSGELFF. CDR3 sequence (DNA): TGCAGCGTCGGACAGGGGGCGGTCAGCGGGGAGCTGTTTTTT. This chain connects TRBV29-1 to TRBJ2-2; 11 bases are shared with TRBD1. Trimming took 6 bases from V and 7 from J; bases not matched to a gene: 7. Germline V lookup: CDR1 SQVTM, CDR2 ANQGSEA. The CDR3 consists of 14 residues.

The chain couples TRBV24-1 to TRBJ2-2; D call uncertain. In germline, CDR1 is KGHDR, CDR2 SFDVKD. The CDR3 spans 14 residues. V lost 3 bases and J 5 bases, leaving 9 bases between the germline ends. This chain's CDR3 is CATSDVTGTGELFF. Here the CDR3 DNA reads TGTGCCACCAGTGATGTTACCGGAACCGGGGAGCTGTTTTTT.

This chain uses TRBV19 with TRBJ1-5; D unclear. The germline CDR1 and CDR2 sequences are LNHDA and SQIVND (reference sequence). The CDR3 spans 13 residues. V was cut by 6 bases and J by 0 bases, with 6 bases left in between. This CDR3 is CASSWDSNQPQHF. The CDR3, as DNA: TGTGCCAGTAGCTGGGATAGCAATCAGCCCCAGCATTTT.

The chain carries TRBV19 and TRBJ1-4; D is unresolved. Per germline, CDR1 LNHDA and CDR2 SQIVND (reference sequence). The CDR3 is 15 amino acids. The V gene lost 1 base and the J gene lost 4 bases, with 10 bases spanning the gap. The CDR3 here is CASSIGGYGNEKLFF. CDR3 in DNA: TGTGCCAGTAGTATAGGAGGGTATGGTAATGAAAAACTGTTTTTT.